This T cell receptor beta chain is drawn from a study of monozygotic twins with inflammatory bowel disease. TCRdb re-called the 5' RACE reads and catalogs CDR3 proteins one per entry, DNA excluded. Its clone listing holds about 130,000 distinct CDR3 sequences. Input material: blood. The sequence was obtained from a human donor with ulcerative colitis or Crohn's disease, or a healthy co-twin of an affected twin (not recorded which).

This chain's CDR3 is CASSLTPGQGTWGVNQPQHF. The chain employs TRBV4-1 and TRBJ1-5; TCRdb returns TRBD1, unconfirmable since there is no DNA. CDR1 and CDR2 from the germline V gene are MGHRA and YSYEKL. CDR3 length: 20 residues.